These T cell receptor beta chains were read from a single sample in a study of Ad26.COV2.S vaccination and SARS-CoV-2 variants. Profiled with immunoSEQ multiplex PCR; TCRdb holds only in-frame clones, not every one. The data hold around 420,000 clones, with 85% to 90% observed a single time. Sample: peripheral blood, taken in a trial of Ad26.COV2.S vaccine versus placebo. The receptors were sampled from a person between 18 and 60 years old who received the Ad26.COV2.S COVID-19 vaccine or a placebo. Both conserved end residues are part of each CDR3. A D gene is named only where the DNA matches it firmly. Clone size is not always given. Where it is, it says once, few, many or a class for expanded clones.

>TRBJ2-7|NA|TRBV9|NA
CASSVGGEQYEQYF
TGTGCCAGCAGCGTAGGAGGGGAACAATACGAGCAGTACTTC
>TRBJ1-1|NA|TRBV4-1|NA
CASSQYSADTEAFF
TGCGCCAGCAGCCAATACTCGGCGGACACTGAAGCTTTCTTT
>TRBJ2-1|TRBD1|TRBV2|once
CASRDRDYNEQFF
TGTGCCAGCCGGGACAGAGACTACAATGAGCAGTTCTTC
>TRBJ2-1|NA|TRBV19|NA
CASSGGSYNEQFF
TGTGCCAGTAGTGGGGGTTCCTACAATGAGCAGTTCTTC
>TRBJ1-4|TRBD1|TRBV4-1|NA
CASSLGQATNEKLFF
TGCGCCAGCAGCCTGGGACAGGCAACTAATGAAAAACTGTTTTTT
>TRBJ1-6|NA|TRBV27|NA
CASSLYNSPLHF
TGTGCCAGCAGTTTATATAATTCACCCCTCCACTTT
>TRBJ2-4|TRBD1|TRBV5-4|NA
CASSQRTGWGDIQYF
TGTGCCAGCAGCCAACGGACAGGGTGGGGGGACATTCAGTACTTC
>TRBJ2-7|NA|TRBV4-2|NA
CASSQAVGGIGYEQYF
TGTGCCAGCAGCCAAGCAGTAGGGGGAATCGGCTACGAGCAGTACTTC
>TRBJ1-1|NA|TRBV11-2|NA
CASSLSALNTEAFF
TGTGCCAGCAGCTTAAGTGCGCTGAACACTGAAGCTTTCTTT
>TRBJ1-2|NA|TRBV7-2|NA
CASSLGYSNYGYTF
TGTGCCAGCAGCTTAGGGTACTCTAACTATGGCTACACCTTC
>TRBJ1-6|NA|TRBV19|NA
CASRSEQPSPLHF
TGTGCCAGTAGGTCGGAACAGCCTTCACCCCTCCACTTT
>TRBJ1-6|NA|TRBV7-9|few
CASSFDRINSPLHF
TGTGCCAGCAGCTTCGACAGGATAAATTCACCCCTCCACTTT
>TRBJ2-7|TRBD1|TRBV28|NA
CASSPSGQGRYEQYF
TGTGCCAGCAGCCCCTCGGGACAGGGGCGATACGAGCAGTACTTC
>TRBJ2-5|NA|TRBV2|NA
CASQPVGETQYF
TGTGCCAGCCAGCCGGTGGGGGAGACCCAGTACTTC
>TRBJ2-5|NA|TRBV6-2/TRBV6-3|NA
CASSYSSGLRKTQYF
TGTGCCAGCAGTTACTCCTCTGGCCTAAGGAAGACCCAGTACTTC
>TRBJ2-5|TRBD2|TRBV9|NA
CASSVGWGGAQETQYF
TGTGCCAGCAGCGTAGGATGGGGAGGGGCTCAAGAGACCCAGTACTTC
>TRBJ1-2|NA|TRBV12-3/TRBV12-4|NA
CASSPAEGYGYTF
TGTGCCAGCAGTCCAGCGGAAGGCTATGGCTACACCTTC
>TRBJ2-2|NA|TRBV6-4|NA
CASSDNEYTGELFF
TGTGCCAGCAGTGATAATGAGTACACCGGGGAGCTGTTTTTT
>TRBJ1-1|NA|TRBV29-1|NA
CSVEGGTENTEAFF
TGCAGCGTTGAGGGTGGGACGGAGAACACTGAAGCTTTCTTT
>TRBJ2-7|TRBD2|TRBV3-1/TRBV3-2|NA
CASSPRVGLAGDSSYEQYF
TGTGCCAGCAGCCCTCGGGTAGGACTAGCGGGGGACTCCTCCTACGAGCAGTACTTC
>TRBJ1-5|NA|TRBV18|NA
CASSPLGANQPQHF
TGTGCCAGCTCACCACTGGGTGCCAATCAGCCCCAGCATTTT
>TRBJ2-7|NA|TRBV19|few
CASSIGGREQYF
TGTGCCAGTAGTATAGGGGGAAGGGAGCAGTACTTC
>TRBJ2-2|NA|TRBV2|NA
CASKVTNTGELFF
TGTGCCAGCAAGGTAACGAACACCGGGGAGCTGTTTTTT
>TRBJ1-4|TRBD1|TRBV5-3|NA
CARKDDPGQGIEKLFF
TGTGCCAGAAAGGATGATCCGGGACAGGGAATTGAAAAACTGTTTTTT
>TRBJ2-7|TRBD1|TRBV10-2|NA
CASSRTGDGEQYF
TGCGCCAGCAGTAGGACAGGGGACGGCGAGCAGTACTTC
>TRBJ2-7|TRBD1|TRBV5-6|NA
CASSPGQGAAYEQYF
TGTGCCAGCAGTCCCGGACAGGGGGCTGCCTACGAGCAGTACTTC
>TRBJ1-2|NA|TRBV12-5|NA
CASGLISGRGGNYGYTF
TGTGCTAGTGGTTTGATATCGGGGAGGGGGGGAAACTATGGCTACACCTTC
>TRBJ1-4|TRBD1|TRBV28|NA
CASSLDRGREKLFF
TGTGCCAGCAGTTTAGACAGGGGGCGCGAAAAACTGTTTTTT
>TRBJ1-1|TRBD1|TRBV5-8|NA
CASSYGTANTEAFF
TGTGCCAGCAGCTACGGGACAGCCAACACTGAAGCTTTCTTT
>TRBJ2-3|TRBD2|TRBV9|NA
CASSDGTSWDTDTQYF
TGTGCCAGCAGCGATGGGACTAGTTGGGACACAGATACGCAGTATTTT
>TRBJ1-1|NA|TRBV30|NA
CAWSARGYTEAFF
TGTGCCTGGAGTGCTAGGGGGTACACTGAAGCTTTCTTT